This T cell receptor (beta chain) is drawn from a study of T cell responses to AZD1222 COVID-19 vaccine. Data came from immunoSEQ multiplex PCR; TCRdb stores just in-frame clones and leaves some out. The data hold 82,000 or so clones, with around nine tenths observed a single time. On this clone itself: The same CDR3 can be traced to other DNA sequences in this sample.

The material was peripheral blood, obtained on day 0 of AZD1222 vaccination. The sequence was collected from an adult in good health.

This CDR3 reads CASSLGNTEAFF. The CDR3 coding sequence is TGTGCCAGCAGTTTAGGGAACACTGAAGCTTTCTTT. V usage is TRBV12-3 or TRBV12-4 and J usage is TRBJ1-1; D remains ambiguous. This CDR3 comprises 12 residues. Trimming removed 1 base at V and 1 base at J, with 1 base between.